This T cell receptor beta chain was observed in a study of tumor-infiltrating lymphocytes in primary liver carcinoma. Unsorted bulk tissue (roughly 19-31 mg) underwent RNA and DNA co-extraction. V lost 7 bases, J lost 4 bases, and 14 bases lay in between. The CDR3 length is 13 residues. CDR1 and CDR2 (germline): MNHEY, SVGAGI. Reverse transcription of about 500 ng total RNA with a constant-region primer produced TCR beta cDNA. TCR beta libraries came from three nested multiplex PCR rounds using slightly modified ARM-PCR. Rounds one and two of PCR, each of roughly 10 cycles, were primed with TRBV1-TRBV30 forward primers and a C-beta reverse primer. TCRdb analysed the multiplex PCR reads with MiXCR anew, one entry per CDR3 protein. The sample carries tens of thousands of distinct CDR3 sequences, more than 65% recorded once.

This receptor was taken from a middle-aged man with primary liver carcinoma and hepatitis B virus infection. Sequencing used liver tumor tissue from sampling region 1. Noted subset: tumor region T1, superior pole. The chain combines TRBV6-5 with TRBJ2-7; D is uncertain. The CDR3 reads CASKGRVSYEQYF. The CDR3 nucleotides read TGTGCCAGCAAGGGAAGGGTATCATACGAGCAGTACTTC.